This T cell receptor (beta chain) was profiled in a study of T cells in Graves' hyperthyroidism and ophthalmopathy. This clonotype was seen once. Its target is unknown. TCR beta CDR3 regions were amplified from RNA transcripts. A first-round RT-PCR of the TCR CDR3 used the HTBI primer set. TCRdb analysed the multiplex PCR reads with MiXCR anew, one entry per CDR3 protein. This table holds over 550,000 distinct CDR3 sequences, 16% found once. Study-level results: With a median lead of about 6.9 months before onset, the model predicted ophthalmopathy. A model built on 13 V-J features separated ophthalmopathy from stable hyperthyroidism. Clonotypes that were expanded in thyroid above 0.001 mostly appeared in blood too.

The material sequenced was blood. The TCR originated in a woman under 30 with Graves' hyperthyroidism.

The CDR3 is CSAGGSGWGTDTQYF. The DNA for the CDR3 is TGCAGTGCAGGAGGTTCAGGGTGGGGCACAGATACGCAGTATTTT. The chain joins TRBV20-1 to TRBJ2-3; D may correspond to TRBD1 or TRBD2 (5 bases each). CDR3 length equals 15 residues. The V end was cut by 6 bases, the J end by 1 base, with 17 bases between. CDR1 DFQATT and CDR2 SNEGSKA come from the germline V gene (reference sequence).